This T cell receptor beta chain is from a study of CXCR3-negative and CXCR3-positive naive CD8 T cells. Findings of the study overall: Expression of CXCR3 was partially reduced after cryopreservation, and fresh PBMCs were used in most assays. Naive CXCR3-negative and CXCR3-positive cells had similar TRBV-TRBJ usage; memory differed.

The length of the CDR3 is 13 residues. The libraries of TRB cDNA were prepared using 5' RACE with UMI labels. Using the 5' RACE reads, TCRdb records one entry per CDR3 protein without DNA. The sample is made up of about 57,000 distinct CDR3 sequences, and the top ten hold 23% of it. In the case of this clonotype: Its antigen is not identified.

This TCR was sampled from a human donor in good health. Some clones in this sample may be carry-over from other donors' samples. The chain joins TRBV12-3 or TRBV12-4 to TRBJ1-1; TCRdb's assignment of TRBD1 cannot be checked, as there is no DNA. Sequenced: memory CD8+ T cells from blood. The CDR3 sequence is CASSSRDTTEAFF.